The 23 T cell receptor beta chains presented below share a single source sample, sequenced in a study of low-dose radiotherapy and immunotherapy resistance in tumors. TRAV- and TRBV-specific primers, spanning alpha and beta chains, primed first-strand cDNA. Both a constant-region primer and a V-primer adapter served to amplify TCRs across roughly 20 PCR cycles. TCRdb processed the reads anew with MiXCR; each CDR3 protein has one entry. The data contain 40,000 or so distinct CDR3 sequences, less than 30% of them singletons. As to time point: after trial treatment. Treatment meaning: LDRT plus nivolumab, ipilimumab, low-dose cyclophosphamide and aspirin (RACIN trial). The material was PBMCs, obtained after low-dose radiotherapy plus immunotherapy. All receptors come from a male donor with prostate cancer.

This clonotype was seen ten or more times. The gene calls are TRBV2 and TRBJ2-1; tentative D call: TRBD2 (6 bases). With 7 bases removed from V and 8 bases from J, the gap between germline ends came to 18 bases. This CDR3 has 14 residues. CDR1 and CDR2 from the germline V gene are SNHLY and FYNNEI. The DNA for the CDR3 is TGTGCCAGCATCGCGGGGTACGCGTTCGATGAGCAGTTCTTC. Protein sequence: CASIAGYAFDEQFF.

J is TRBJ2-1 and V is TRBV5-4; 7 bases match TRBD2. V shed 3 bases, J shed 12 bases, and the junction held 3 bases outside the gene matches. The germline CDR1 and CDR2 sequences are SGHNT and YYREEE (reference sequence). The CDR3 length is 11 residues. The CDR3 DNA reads TGTGCCAGCAGCTCCGGGACTACGCAGTTCTTC. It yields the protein CASSSGTTQFF.

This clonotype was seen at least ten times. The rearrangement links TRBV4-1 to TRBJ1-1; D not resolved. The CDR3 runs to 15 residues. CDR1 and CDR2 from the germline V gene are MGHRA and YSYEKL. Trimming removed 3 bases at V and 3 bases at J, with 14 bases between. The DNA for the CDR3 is TGCGCCAGCAGCCATGGGCCCTCGGCCCACACTGAAGCTTTCTTT. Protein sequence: CASSHGPSAHTEAFF.

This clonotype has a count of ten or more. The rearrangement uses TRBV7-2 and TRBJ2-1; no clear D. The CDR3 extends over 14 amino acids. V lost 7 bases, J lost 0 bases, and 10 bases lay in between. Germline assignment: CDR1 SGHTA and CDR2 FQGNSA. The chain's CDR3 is CASKTGLSYNEQFF. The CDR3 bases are TGTGCCAGCAAAACCGGCCTCTCCTACAATGAGCAGTTCTTC.

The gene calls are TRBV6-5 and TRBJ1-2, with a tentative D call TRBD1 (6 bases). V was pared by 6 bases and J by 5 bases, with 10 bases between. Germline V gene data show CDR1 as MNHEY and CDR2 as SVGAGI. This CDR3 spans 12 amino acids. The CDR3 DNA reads TGTGCCAGCAGGGGAGGGGGTTATGGCTACACCTTC. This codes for CASRGGGYGYTF.

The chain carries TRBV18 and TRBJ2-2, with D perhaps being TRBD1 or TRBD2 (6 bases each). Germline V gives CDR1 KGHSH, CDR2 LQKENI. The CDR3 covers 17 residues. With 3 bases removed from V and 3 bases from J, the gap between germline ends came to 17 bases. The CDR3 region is CASSPRIRGQDTGELFF. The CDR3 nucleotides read TGTGCCAGCTCACCGCGTATCCGGGGGCAGGACACCGGGGAGCTGTTTTTT.

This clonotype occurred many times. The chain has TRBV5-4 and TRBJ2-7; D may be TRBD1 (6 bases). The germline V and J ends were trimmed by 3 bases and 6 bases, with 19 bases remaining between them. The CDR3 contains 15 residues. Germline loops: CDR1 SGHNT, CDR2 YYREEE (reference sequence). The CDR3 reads CASSSPGTTRFEQYF. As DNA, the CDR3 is TGTGCCAGCAGCTCTCCCGGGACAACTCGGTTCGAGCAGTACTTC.

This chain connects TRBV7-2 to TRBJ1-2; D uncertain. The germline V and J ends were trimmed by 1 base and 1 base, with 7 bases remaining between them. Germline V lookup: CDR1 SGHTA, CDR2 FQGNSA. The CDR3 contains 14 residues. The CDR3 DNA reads TGTGCCAGCAGCTTAGGGCAGATTAACTATGGCTACACCTTC. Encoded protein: CASSLGQINYGYTF.

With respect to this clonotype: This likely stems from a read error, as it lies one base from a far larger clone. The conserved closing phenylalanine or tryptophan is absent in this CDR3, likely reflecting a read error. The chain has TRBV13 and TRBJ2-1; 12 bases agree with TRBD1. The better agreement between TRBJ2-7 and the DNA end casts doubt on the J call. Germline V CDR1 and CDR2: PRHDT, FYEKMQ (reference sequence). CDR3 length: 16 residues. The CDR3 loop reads CASSDTGTGGIYEQYL. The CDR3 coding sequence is TGTGCCAGCAGCGACACCGGGACAGGGGGCATCTACGAGCAGTACTTG.

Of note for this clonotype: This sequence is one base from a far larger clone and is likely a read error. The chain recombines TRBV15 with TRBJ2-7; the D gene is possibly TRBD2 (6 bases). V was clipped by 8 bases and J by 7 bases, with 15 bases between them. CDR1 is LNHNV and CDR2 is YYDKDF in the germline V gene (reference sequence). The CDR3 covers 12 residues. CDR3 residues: CATRGANNEQYF. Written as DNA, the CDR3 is TGTGCCACCCGCGGGGCGAACAATGAGCAGTACTTC. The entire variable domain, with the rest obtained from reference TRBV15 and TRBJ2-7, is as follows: DAMVIQNPRYQVTQFGKPVTLSCSQTLNHNVMYWYQQKSSQAPKLLFHYYDKDFNNEADTPDNFQSRRPNTSFCFLDIRSPGLGDTAMYLCATRGANNEQYFGPGTRLTVT.

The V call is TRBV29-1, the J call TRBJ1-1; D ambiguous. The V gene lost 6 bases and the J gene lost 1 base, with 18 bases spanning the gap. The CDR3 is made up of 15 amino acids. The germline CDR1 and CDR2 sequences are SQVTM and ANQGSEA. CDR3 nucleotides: TGCAGCGTCATCAGCCCCGGACTTAGGAACACTGAAGCTTTCTTT. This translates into CSVISPGLRNTEAFF.

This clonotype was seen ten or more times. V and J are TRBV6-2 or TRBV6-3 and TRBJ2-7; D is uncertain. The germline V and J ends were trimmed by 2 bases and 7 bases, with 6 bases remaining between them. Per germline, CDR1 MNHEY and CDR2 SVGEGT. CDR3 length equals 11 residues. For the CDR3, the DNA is TGTGCCAGCAGTTACCTTGGAGAGCAGTACTTC. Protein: CASSYLGEQYF.

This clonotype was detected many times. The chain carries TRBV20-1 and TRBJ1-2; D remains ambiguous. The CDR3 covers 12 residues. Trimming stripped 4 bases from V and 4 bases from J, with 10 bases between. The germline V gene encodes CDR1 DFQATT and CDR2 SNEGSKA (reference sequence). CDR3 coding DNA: TGCAGTGCTATCAGGCGGGGCTATGGCTACACCTTC. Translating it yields CSAIRRGYGYTF.

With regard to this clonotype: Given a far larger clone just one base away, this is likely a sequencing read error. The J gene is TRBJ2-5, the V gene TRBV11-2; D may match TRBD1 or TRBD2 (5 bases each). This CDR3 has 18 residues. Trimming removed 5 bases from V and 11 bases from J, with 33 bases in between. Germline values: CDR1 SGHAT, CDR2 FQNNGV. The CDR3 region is CASSLRNPGPSRDNEQYF. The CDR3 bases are TGTGCCAGCAGCCTAAGAAACCCGGGACCCAGTAGAGACAATGAGCAGTACTTC.

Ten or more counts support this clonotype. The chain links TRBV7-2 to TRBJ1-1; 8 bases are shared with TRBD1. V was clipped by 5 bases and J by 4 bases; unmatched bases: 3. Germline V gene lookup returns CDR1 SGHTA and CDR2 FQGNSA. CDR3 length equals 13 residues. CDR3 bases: TGTGCCAGCAGCCCGGACAGGGCCACTGAAGCTTTCTTT. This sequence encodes CASSPDRATEAFF.

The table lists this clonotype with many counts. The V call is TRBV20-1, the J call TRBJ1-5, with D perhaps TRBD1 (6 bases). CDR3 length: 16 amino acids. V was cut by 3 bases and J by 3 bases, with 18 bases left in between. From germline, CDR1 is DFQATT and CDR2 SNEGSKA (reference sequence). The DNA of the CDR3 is TGCAGTGCTAGCGTCCCGGGGGCAGGGATCAATCAGCCCCAGCATTTT. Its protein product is CSASVPGAGINQPQHF.

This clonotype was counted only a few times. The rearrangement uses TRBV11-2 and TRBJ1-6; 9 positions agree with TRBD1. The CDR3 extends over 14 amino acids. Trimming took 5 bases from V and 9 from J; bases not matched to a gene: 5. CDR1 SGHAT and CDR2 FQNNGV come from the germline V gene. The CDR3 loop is CASSQPTGGSPLHF. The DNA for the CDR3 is TGTGCCAGCAGCCAGCCGACAGGGGGTTCACCCCTCCACTTT.

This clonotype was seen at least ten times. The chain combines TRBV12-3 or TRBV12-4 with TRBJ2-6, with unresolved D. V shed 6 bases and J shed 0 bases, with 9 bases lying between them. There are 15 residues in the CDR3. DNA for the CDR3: TGTGCCAGCAGGTATTTTTCCTCTGGGGCCAACGTCCTGACTTTC. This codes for CASRYFSSGANVLTF.

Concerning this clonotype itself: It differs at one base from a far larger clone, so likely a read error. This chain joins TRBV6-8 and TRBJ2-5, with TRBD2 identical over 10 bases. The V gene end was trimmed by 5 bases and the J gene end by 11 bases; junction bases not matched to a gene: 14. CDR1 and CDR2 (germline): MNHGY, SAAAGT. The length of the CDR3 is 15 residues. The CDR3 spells CASSVPGTSAGEQYF. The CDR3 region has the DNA TGTGCCAGCAGTGTCCCCGGGACTAGCGCGGGTGAGCAGTACTTC.

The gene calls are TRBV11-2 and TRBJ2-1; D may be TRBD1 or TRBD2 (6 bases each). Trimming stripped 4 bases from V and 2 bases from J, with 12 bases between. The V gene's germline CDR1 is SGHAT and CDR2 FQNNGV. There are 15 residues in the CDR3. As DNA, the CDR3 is TGTGCCAGCAGCTGGGGGGCAATCACCTACAATGAGCAGTTCTTC. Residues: CASSWGAITYNEQFF.

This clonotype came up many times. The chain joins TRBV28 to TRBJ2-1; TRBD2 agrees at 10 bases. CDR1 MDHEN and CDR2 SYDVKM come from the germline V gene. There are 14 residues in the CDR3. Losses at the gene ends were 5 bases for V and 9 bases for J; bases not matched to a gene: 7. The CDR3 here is CASSLSGRRSEQFF. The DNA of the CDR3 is TGTGCCAGCAGTCTTAGCGGGAGGAGAAGTGAGCAGTTCTTC.

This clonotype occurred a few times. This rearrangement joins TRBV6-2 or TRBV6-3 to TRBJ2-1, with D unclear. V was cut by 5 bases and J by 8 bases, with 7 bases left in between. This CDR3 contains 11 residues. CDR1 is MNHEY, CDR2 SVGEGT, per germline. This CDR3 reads CASSLSYEQFF. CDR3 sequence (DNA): TGTGCCAGCAGTCTCAGCTATGAGCAGTTCTTC.

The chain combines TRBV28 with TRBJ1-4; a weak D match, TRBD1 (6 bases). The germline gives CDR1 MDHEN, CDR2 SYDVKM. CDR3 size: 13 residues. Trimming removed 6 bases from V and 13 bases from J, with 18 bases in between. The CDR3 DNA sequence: TGTGCCAGCAGCCTTCACGGGACACCGGCACTGTTTTTT. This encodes CASSLHGTPALFF.